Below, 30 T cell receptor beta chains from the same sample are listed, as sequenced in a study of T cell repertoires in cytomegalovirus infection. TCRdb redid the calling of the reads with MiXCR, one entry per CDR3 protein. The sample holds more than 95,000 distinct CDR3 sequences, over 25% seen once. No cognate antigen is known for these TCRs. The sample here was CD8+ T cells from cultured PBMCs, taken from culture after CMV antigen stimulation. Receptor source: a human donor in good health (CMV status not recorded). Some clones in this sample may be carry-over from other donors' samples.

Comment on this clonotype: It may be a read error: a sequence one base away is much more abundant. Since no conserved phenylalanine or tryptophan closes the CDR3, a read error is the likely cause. The CDR3 here is CASSLALGAGERTDTQYL. The CDR3 bases are TGTGCCAGCAGCTTAGCGCTAGGGGCAGGGGAGAGGACAGATACGCAGTATTTG. The genes are TRBV7-8 and TRBJ2-3; TRBD1 is a possible D gene (6 bases). This CDR3 spans 18 amino acids. Per germline, CDR1 SGHVS and CDR2 FQNEAQ. V lost 0 bases, J lost 3 bases, and 19 bases lay in between.

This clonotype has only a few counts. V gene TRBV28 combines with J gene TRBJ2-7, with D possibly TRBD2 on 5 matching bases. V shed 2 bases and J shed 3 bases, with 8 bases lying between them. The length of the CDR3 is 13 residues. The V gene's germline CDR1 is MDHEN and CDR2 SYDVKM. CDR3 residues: CASSLGSVYEQYF. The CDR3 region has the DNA TGTGCCAGCAGTTTAGGGAGTGTCTACGAGCAGTACTTC.

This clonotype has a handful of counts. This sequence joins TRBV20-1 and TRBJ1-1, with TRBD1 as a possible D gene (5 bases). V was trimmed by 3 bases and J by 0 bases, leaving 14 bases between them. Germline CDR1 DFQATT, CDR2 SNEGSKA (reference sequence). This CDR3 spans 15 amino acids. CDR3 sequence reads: CSARREGTLNTEAFF. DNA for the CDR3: TGCAGTGCTAGGCGGGAGGGGACTCTGAACACTGAAGCTTTCTTT.

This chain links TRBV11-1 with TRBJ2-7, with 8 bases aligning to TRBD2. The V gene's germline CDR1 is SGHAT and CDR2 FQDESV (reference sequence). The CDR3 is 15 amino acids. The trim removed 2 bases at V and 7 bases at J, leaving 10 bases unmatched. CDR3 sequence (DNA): TGTGCCAGCAGCTTAATTTCTAGCGGGCCGCATGAGCAGTACTTC. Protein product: CASSLISSGPHEQYF.

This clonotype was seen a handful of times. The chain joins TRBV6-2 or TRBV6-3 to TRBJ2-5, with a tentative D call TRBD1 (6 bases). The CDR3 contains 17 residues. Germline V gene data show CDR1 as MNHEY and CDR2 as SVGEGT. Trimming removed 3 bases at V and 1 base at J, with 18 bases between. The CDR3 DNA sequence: TGTGCCAGCAGTTATATCTTGGGGGCCGGCGGCCAAGAGACCCAGTACTTC. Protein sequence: CASSYILGAGGQETQYF.

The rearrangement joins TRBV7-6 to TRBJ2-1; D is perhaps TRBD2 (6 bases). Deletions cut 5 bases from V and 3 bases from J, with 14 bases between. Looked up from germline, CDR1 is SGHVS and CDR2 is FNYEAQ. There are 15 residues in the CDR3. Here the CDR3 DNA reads TGTGCCAGCAGCCCGACCCCCGGGGGCTACAATGAGCAGTTCTTC. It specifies CASSPTPGGYNEQFF.

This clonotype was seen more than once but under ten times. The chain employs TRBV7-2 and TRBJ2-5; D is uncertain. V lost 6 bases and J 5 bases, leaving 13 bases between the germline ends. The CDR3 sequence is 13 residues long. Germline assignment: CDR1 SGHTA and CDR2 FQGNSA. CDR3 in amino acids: CASSRGADETQYF. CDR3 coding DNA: TGTGCCAGCAGTCGAGGTGCCGATGAGACCCAGTACTTC.

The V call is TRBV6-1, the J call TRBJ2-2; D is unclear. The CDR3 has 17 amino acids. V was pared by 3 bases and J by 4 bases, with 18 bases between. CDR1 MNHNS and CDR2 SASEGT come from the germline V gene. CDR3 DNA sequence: TGTGCCAGCAGTGACGATATCGCCAGCCCGATCACCGGGGAGCTGTTTTTT. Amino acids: CASSDDIASPITGELFF.

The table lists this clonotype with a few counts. The DNA of the CDR3 is TGTGCCAGCAGTTCGACTAGGGGGTTGAATACGCAGTATTTT. Translating it yields CASSSTRGLNTQYF. The V gene is TRBV12-3 or TRBV12-4, the J gene TRBJ2-3; perhaps D is TRBD1 or TRBD2 (6 bases each). Between the trimmed V and J ends, which lost 4 bases and 7 bases, there was a span of 15 bases. The CDR3 consists of 14 residues.

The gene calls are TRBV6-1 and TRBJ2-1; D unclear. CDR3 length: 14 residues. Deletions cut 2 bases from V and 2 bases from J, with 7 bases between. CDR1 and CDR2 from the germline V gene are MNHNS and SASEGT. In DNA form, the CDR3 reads TGTGCCAGCAGTGAACATAGCCCCTACAATGAGCAGTTCTTC. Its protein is CASSEHSPYNEQFF.

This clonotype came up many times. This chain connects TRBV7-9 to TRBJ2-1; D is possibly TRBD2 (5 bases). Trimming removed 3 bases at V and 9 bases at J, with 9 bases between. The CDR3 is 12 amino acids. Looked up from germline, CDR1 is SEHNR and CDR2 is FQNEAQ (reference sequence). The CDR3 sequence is CASSFGLGEQFF. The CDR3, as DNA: TGTGCCAGCAGCTTCGGACTGGGTGAGCAGTTCTTC.

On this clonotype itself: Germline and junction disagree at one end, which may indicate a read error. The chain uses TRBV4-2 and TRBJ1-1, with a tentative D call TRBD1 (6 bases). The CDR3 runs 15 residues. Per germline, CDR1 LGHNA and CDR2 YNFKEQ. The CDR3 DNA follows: TGTTCCAGCAGCCAGCAGGGGCATTCATACACTGAAGCTTTCTTT. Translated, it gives CSSSQQGHSYTEAFF.

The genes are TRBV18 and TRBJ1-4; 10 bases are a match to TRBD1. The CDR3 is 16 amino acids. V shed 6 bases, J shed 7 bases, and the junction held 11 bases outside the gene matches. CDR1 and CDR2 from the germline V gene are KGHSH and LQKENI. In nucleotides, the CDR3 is TGTGCCAGCTCGCTGTACACCGGGACAGGGGCTGAAAAACTGTTTTTT. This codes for CASSLYTGTGAEKLFF.

CDR3 coding DNA: TGCAGTGAGAGTGTCACGGGATGTCAGCCCCAGCATTTT. As protein: CSESVTGCQPQHF. The chain links TRBV20-1 to TRBJ1-5, with D hard to call. This CDR3 has 13 residues. V shed 7 bases and J shed 6 bases, with 16 bases lying between them. CDR1 is DFQATT and CDR2 is SNEGSKA in the germline V gene (reference sequence).

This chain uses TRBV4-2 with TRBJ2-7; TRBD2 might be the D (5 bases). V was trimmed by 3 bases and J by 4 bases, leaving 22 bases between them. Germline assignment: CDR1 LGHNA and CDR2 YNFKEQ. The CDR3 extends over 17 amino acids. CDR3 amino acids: CASSQEVPHKLEYEQYF. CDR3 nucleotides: TGTGCCAGCAGCCAGGAGGTCCCGCACAAATTGGAATACGAGCAGTACTTC.

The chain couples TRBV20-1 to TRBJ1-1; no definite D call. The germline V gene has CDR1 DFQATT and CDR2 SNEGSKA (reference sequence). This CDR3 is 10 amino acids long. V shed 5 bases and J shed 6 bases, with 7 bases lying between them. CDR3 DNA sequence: TGCAGTGCTCCGGCCCCTGAAGCTTTCTTT. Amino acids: CSAPAPEAFF.

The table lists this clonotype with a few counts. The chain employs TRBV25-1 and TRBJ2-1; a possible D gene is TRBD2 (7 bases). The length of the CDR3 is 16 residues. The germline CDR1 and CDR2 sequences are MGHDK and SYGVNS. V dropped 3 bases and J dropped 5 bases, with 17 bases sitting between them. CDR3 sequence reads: CASSDWGGAFHNEQFF. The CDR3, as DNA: TGTGCCAGCAGTGATTGGGGGGGCGCCTTCCACAATGAGCAGTTCTTC. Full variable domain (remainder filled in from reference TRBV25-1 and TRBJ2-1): EADIYQTPRYLVIGTGKKITLECSQTMGHDKMYWYQQDPGMELHLIHYSYGVNSTEKGDLSSESTVSRIRTEHFPLTLESARPSHTSQYLCASSDWGGAFHNEQFFGPGTRLTVL.

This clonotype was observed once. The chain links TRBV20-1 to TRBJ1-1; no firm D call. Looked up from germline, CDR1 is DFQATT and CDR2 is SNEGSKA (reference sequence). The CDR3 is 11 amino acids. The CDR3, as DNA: TGCAAGGGCACCTTGAACACTGAAGCTTTCTTT. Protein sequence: CKGTLNTEAFF.

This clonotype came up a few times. CDR3 sequence (DNA): TGTGCCAGCAGTTACTCGATACTGGAGGGACAATGGCCTGAAGCTTTCTTT. The encoded protein is CASSYSILEGQWPEAFF. This rearrangement joins TRBV6-5 to TRBJ1-1; D is possibly TRBD1 (6 bases). Germline V gene lookup returns CDR1 MNHEY and CDR2 SVGAGI. Between the trimmed V and J ends, which lost 0 bases and 6 bases, there was a span of 20 bases. This CDR3 has 17 residues.

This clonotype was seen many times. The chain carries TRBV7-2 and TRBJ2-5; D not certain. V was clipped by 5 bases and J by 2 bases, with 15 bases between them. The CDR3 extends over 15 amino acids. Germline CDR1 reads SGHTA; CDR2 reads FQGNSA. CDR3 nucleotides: TGTGCCAGCAGCCCTATGGTACTGGGGCAAGAGACCCAGTACTTC. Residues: CASSPMVLGQETQYF. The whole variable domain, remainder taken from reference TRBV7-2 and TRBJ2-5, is GAGVSQSPSNKVTEKGKDVELRCDPISGHTALYWYRQSLGQGLEFLIYFQGNSAPDKSGLPSDRFSAERTGGSVSTLTIQRTQQEDSAVYLCASSPMVLGQETQYFGPGTRLLVL.

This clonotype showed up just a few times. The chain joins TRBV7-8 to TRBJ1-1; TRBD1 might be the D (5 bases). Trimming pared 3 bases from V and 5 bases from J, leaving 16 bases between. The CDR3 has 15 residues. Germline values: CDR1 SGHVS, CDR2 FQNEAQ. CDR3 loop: CASSLAIGVGTEAFF. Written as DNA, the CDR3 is TGTGCCAGCAGCTTGGCGATAGGGGTGGGGACTGAAGCTTTCTTT. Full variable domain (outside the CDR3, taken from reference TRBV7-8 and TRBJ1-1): GAGVSQSPRYKVAKRGQDVALRCDPISGHVSLFWYQQALGQGPEFLTYFQNEAQLDKSGLPSDRFFAERPEGSVSTLKIQRTQQEDSAVYLCASSLAIGVGTEAFFGQGTRLTVV.

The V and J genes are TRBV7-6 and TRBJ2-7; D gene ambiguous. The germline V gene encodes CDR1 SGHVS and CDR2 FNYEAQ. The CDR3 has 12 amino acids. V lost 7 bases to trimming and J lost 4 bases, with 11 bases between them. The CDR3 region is CASTIGPYEQYF. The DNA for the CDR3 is TGTGCCAGCACCATAGGACCGTACGAGCAGTACTTC.

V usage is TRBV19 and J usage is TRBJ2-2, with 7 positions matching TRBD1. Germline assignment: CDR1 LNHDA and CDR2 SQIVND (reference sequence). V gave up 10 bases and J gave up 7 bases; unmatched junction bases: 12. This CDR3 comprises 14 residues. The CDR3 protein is CATNRGSWGGELFF. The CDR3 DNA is TGTGCCACCAACAGGGGATCGTGGGGCGGGGAGCTGTTTTTT.

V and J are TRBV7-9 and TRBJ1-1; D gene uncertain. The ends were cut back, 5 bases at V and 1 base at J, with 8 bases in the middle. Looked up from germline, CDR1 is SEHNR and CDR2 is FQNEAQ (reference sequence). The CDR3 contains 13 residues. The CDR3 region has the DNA TGTGCCAGCAGCCAGAGCTCGAACACTGAAGCTTTCTTT. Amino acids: CASSQSSNTEAFF.

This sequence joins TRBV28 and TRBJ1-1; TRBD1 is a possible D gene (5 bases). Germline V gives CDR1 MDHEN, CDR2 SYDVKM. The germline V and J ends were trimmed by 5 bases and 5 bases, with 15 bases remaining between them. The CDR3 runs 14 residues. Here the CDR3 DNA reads TGTGCCAGCAGTACCGGGCAGGGAGCTACTGAAGCTTTCTTT. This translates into CASSTGQGATEAFF.

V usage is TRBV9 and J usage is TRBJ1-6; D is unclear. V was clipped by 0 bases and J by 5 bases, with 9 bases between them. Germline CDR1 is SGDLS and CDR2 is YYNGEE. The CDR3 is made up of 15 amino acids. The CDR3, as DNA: TGTGCCAGCAGCGTAGATGGGCAGAATAATTCACCCCTCCACTTT. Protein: CASSVDGQNNSPLHF.

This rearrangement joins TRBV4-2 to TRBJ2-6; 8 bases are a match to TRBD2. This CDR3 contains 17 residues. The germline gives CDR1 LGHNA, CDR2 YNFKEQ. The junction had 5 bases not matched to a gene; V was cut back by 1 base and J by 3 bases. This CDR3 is CASSQVVAGYGANVLTF. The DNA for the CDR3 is TGTGCCAGCAGCCAAGTGGTAGCGGGGTATGGGGCCAACGTCCTGACTTTC.

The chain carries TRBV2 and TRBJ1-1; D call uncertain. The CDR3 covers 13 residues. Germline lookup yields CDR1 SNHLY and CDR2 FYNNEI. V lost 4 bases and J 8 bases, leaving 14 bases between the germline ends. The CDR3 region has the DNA TGTGCCAGCAGTGTCCGGCTTACGGAAGAAGCTTTCTTT. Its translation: CASSVRLTEEAFF.

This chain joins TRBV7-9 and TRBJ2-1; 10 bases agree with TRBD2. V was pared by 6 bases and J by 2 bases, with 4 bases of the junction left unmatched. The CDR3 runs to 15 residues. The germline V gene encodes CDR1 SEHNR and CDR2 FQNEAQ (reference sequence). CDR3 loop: CASSPSGSPYNEQFF. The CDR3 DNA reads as TGTGCCAGCAGTCCTAGCGGGAGCCCCTACAATGAGCAGTTCTTC.

CDR3 coding DNA: TGTGCCAGCAGCTTTGGTGCGGGAACCACAGATACGCAGTATTTT. Translation gives CASSFGAGTTDTQYF. J is TRBJ2-3 and V is TRBV7-6; D possibly corresponds to TRBD2 (6 bases). Germline lookup yields CDR1 SGHVS and CDR2 FNYEAQ. V lost 3 bases, J lost 2 bases, and 12 bases lay in between. The CDR3 sequence is 15 residues long.